This T cell receptor (beta chain) is from a study of blood T cell repertoires in COVID-19. Study-level background: COVID-19 samples from acute and convalescent phases originated in the United States, Italy and Spain. From T cells, B-cell-depleted T cells, or PBMCs came the material, which was cDNA or gDNA.

CDR1 is KGHSH, CDR2 LQKENI, per germline. V lost 1 base and J lost 1, with 13 bases in between. This CDR3 contains 17 residues. Assay: immunoSEQ multiplex PCR; the TCRdb copy retains only in-frame clones and omits some. The profile shows around 140,000 clones, roughly 82% of them singletons. Material: peripheral blood. This receptor was identified in a man aged 55-75 years with active or convalescent COVID-19. The V and J genes are TRBV18 and TRBJ2-2, with D possibly matching TRBD2 (6 bases). The CDR3 DNA follows: TGTGCCAGCTCACCACAACCGGGAGCCTTGAACACCGGGGAGCTGTTTTTT. Translating gives CASSPQPGALNTGELFF.